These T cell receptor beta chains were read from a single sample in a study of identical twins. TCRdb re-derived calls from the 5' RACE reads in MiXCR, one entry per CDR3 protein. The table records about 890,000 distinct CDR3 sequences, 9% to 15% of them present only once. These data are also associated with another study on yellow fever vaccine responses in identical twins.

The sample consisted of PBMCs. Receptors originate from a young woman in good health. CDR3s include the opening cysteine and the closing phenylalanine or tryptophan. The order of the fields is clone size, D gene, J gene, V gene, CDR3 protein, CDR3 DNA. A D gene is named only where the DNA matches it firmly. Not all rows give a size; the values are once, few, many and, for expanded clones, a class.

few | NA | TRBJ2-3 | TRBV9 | CASSVAGHNTDTQYF | TGTGCCAGCAGCGTGGCGGGACATAACACAGATACGCAGTATTTT
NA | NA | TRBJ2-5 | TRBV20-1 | CSASLEAMETQYF | TGCAGTGCGTCACTAGAGGCCATGGAGACCCAGTACTTC
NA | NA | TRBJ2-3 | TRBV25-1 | CASSEGLADTQYF | TGTGCCAGCAGTGAGGGGTTAGCAGATACGCAGTATTTT
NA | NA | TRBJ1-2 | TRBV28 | CASSLGQGTYNYGYTF | TGTGCCAGCAGTTTAGGGCAGGGGACTTACAACTATGGCTACACCTTC
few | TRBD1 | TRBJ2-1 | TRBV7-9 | CASSSIDRGDNEQFF | TGTGCCAGCAGCAGCATCGACAGGGGGGACAATGAGCAGTTCTTC
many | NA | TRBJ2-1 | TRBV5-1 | CASSLGPGEQFF | TGCGCCAGCAGCTTGGGCCCGGGTGAGCAGTTCTTC
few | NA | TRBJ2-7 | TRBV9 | CASSVAPGAEQYF | TGTGCCAGCAGCGTAGCTCCGGGGGCCGAGCAGTACTTC
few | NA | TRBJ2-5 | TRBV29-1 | CSVDGRKTQYF | TGCAGCGTTGACGGGCGGAAGACCCAGTACTTC
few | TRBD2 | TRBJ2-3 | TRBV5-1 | CASSLGTSGGRTDTQYF | TGCGCCAGCAGCTTGGGTACTAGCGGGGGCCGCACAGATACGCAGTATTTT
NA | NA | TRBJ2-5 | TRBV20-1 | CSARFRVYQETQYF | TGCAGTGCTAGATTTCGGGTCTACCAAGAGACCCAGTACTTC
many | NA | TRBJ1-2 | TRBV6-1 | CASKTAATTWGYTF | TGTGCCAGCAAGACGGCGGCTACCACGTGGGGCTACACCTTC
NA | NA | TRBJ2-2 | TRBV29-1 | CSVEDGQGFTGELFF | TGCAGCGTTGAAGACGGTCAGGGGTTCACCGGGGAGCTGTTTTTT
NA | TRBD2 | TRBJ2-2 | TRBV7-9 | CASSSYSGRNTGELFF | TGTGCCAGCAGCTCCTATAGCGGGAGGAACACCGGGGAGCTGTTTTTT
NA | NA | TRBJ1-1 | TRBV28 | CASSLAPPQGANTEAFF | TGTGCCAGCAGTTTAGCCCCTCCCCAGGGAGCGAACACTGAAGCTTTCTTT
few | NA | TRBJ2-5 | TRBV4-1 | CASSQLGMGETQYF | TGCGCCAGCAGCCAACTGGGGATGGGGGAGACCCAGTACTTC
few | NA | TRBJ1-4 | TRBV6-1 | CASSGAELEKLFF | TGTGCCAGCAGTGGGGCAGAGTTAGAAAAACTGTTTTTT
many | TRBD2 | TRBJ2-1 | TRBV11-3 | CASSLAGEREGSEQFF | TGTGCCAGCAGCTTAGCCGGCGAGAGGGAGGGTAGTGAGCAGTTCTTC
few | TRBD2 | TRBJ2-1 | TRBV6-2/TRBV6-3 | CASGGLAGEWGQFF | TGTGCCAGCGGCGGACTAGCGGGGGAATGGGGGCAGTTCTTC
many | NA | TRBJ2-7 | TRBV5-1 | CASSLGAGAYEQYF | TGCGCCAGCAGCTTGGGGGCAGGGGCCTACGAGCAGTACTTC
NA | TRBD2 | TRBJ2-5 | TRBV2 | CASKRDYAQETQYF | TGTGCCAGCAAACGGGACTATGCTCAAGAGACCCAGTACTTC
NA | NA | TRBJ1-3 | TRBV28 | CASSANGAPSSGNTIYF | TGTGCCAGCAGTGCAAATGGGGCACCGAGCTCTGGAAACACCATATATTTT
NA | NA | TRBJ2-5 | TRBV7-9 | CASSGPQENQETQYF | TGTGCCAGCAGCGGGCCCCAGGAGAACCAAGAGACCCAGTACTTC
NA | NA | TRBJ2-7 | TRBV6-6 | CASSSATRYEQYF | TGTGCCAGCAGTTCCGCCACCCGCTACGAGCAGTACTTC
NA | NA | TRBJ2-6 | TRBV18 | CASSPSTPGTRFYSGANVLTF | TGTGCCAGCTCACCAAGTACCCCCGGGACAAGGTTTTACTCTGGGGCCAACGTCCTGACTTTC
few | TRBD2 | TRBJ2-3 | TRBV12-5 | CASGPGLAGFTDTQYF | TGTGCTAGTGGCCCCGGACTAGCGGGTTTCACAGATACGCAGTATTTT
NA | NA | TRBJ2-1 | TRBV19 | CASSSVVILKPNEQFF | TGTGCCAGTAGTTCGGTTGTTATATTAAAACCCAATGAGCAGTTCTTC
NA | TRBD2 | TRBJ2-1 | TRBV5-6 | CASSMTSGGHYNEQFF | TGTGCCAGCAGCATGACTAGCGGGGGCCACTACAATGAGCAGTTCTTC
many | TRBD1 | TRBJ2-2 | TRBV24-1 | CATSDRTGNTGELFF | TGTGCCACCAGTGACCGGACAGGGAACACCGGGGAGCTGTTTTTT
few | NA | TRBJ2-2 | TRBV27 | CASSLSWGVLTGELFF | TGTGCCAGCAGTTTATCGTGGGGGGTCCTCACCGGGGAGCTGTTTTTT
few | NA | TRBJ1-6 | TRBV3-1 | CASSPDLYNSPLHF | TGTGCCAGCAGTCCGGACCTCTATAATTCACCCCTCCACTTT
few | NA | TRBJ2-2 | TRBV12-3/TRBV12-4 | CASSLGGGTIHGELFF | TGTGCCAGCAGTTTAGGTGGGGGAACTATTCACGGGGAGCTGTTTTTT
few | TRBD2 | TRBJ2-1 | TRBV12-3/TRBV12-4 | CASSGLAERGEQFF | TGTGCCAGCAGTGGACTAGCGGAGAGGGGTGAGCAGTTCTTC
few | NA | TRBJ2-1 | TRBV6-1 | CASRTDRLRYNEQFF | TGTGCCAGCAGAACCGACAGGCTGCGTTACAATGAGCAGTTCTTC
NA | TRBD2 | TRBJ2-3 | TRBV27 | CASSPGGSGGTQYF | TGTGCCAGCAGCCCCGGCGGTAGCGGGGGGACGCAGTATTTT
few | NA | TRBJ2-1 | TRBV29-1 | CSPLVGSYNEQFF | TGCAGCCCTCTGGTAGGGTCCTACAATGAGCAGTTCTTC
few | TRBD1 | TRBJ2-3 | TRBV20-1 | CSATGTVTDTQYF | TGCAGTGCAACCGGGACAGTCACAGATACGCAGTATTTT
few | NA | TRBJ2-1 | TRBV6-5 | CASSYGVGPSGSSYNEQFF | TGTGCCAGCAGTTACGGGGTGGGGCCTTCGGGCAGCTCCTACAATGAGCAGTTCTTC
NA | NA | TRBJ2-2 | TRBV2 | CASSEGSWNTGELFF | TGTGCCAGCAGTGAAGGCAGTTGGAACACCGGGGAGCTGTTTTTT
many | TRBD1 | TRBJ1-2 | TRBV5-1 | CASSGTSGTGVGYTF | TGCGCCAGCAGCGGCACCTCCGGGACAGGGGTTGGCTACACCTTC
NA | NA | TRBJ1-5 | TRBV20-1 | CSAGDNQPQHF | TGCAGTGCGGGAGACAATCAGCCCCAGCATTTT
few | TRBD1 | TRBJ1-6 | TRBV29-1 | CSVRTGNNSPLHF | TGCAGCGTTAGGACAGGGAATAATTCACCCCTCCACTTT
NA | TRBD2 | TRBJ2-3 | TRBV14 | CASSQVGTSRGDTQYF | TGTGCCAGCAGCCAAGTAGGGACTAGCCGGGGAGATACGCAGTATTTT
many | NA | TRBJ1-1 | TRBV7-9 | CASSLARGRAEAFF | TGTGCCAGCAGCTTAGCGCGCGGGAGGGCTGAAGCTTTCTTT
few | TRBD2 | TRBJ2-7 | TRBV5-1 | CASSFLTSGSYAYEQYF | TGCGCCAGCAGCTTCCTTACTAGCGGGAGTTACGCCTACGAGCAGTACTTC